One and the same sample provided the 4 T cell receptor beta chains below, sequenced in a study of tumor-infiltrating lymphocytes in localized non-small cell lung cancer. Sequencing was performed with immunoSEQ multiplex PCR; in TCRdb, only in-frame clones are kept and a portion is missing. The sample lists some 21,000 clones, about 80% occurring once. Sequences were obtained from lung tumor tissue. The source is a human donor with non-small cell lung cancer.

The rearrangement uses TRBV27 and TRBJ2-2, with no clear D. This CDR3 contains 13 residues. Germline values: CDR1 MNHEY, CDR2 SMNVEV (reference sequence). Trimming left V 3 bases short and J 3 bases short, with 5 bases between. The DNA of the CDR3 is TGTGCCAGCAGTTTTTCGTACACCGGGGAGCTGTTTTTT. It is translated as CASSFSYTGELFF.

J is TRBJ1-2 and V is TRBV4-3; D perhaps matches TRBD1 (6 bases). V was clipped by 2 bases and J by 0 bases, with 10 bases between them. Per the germline V gene, CDR1 is LGHNA and CDR2 is YSLEER. The CDR3 is made up of 15 amino acids. The CDR3 spells CASSQNDRSNYGYTF. Written as DNA, the CDR3 is TGCGCCAGCAGCCAAAATGACAGGTCTAACTATGGCTACACCTTC.

This chain connects TRBV7-7 to TRBJ2-1; no definite D call. CDR1 and CDR2 from the germline V gene are SSHAT and FNYEAQ (reference sequence). The CDR3 is 14 residues long. Trimming took off 1 base at V and 7 bases at J, with 11 bases between the two ends. CDR3 amino acids: CASSLGPASNEQFF. In DNA, the CDR3 is TGTGCCAGCAGCTTAGGTCCTGCCTCTAATGAGCAGTTCTTC.

The chain carries TRBV9 and TRBJ1-2; 8 bases are a match to TRBD1. V trimming: 2 bases; J trimming: 8 bases; junction bases outside the gene matches: 5. This CDR3 is built from 13 residues. CDR1 and CDR2 from the germline V gene are SGDLS and YYNGEE. The CDR3 sequence is CASSVQGANGYTF. CDR3 coding DNA: TGTGCCAGCAGCGTTCAGGGGGCGAACGGCTACACCTTC.